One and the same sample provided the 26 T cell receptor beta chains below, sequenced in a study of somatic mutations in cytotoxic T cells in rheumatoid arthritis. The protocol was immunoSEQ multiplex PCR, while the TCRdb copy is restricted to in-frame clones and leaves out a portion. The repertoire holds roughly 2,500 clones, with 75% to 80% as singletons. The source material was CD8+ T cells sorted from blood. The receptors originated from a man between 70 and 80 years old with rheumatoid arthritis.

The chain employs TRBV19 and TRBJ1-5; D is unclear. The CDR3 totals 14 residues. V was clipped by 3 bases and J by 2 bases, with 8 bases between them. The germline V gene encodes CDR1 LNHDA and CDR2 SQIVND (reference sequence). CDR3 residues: CASSIFQGNQPQHF. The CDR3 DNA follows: TGTGCCAGTAGTATTTTCCAGGGCAATCAGCCCCAGCATTTT. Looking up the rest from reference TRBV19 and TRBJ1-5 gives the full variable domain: DGGITQSPKYLFRKEGQNVTLSCEQNLNHDAMYWYRQDPGQGLRLIYYSQIVNDFQKGDIAEGYSVSREKKESFPLTVTSAQKNPTAFYLCASSIFQGNQPQHFGDGTRLSIL.

The CDR3 nucleotides read TGTGCCTGGAGGGGGAGTGGAGAGACCCAGTACTTC. It encodes CAWRGSGETQYF. This chain joins TRBV30 and TRBJ2-5; a weak D match, TRBD2 (5 bases). There are 12 residues in the CDR3. The germline V gene has CDR1 GTSNPN and CDR2 SVGIG (reference sequence). Between the trimmed V and J ends, which lost 3 bases and 4 bases, there was a span of 9 bases. Full variable domain (rest looked up from reference TRBV30 and TRBJ2-5): SQTIHQWPATLVQPVGSPLSLECTVEGTSNPNLYWYRQAAGRGLQLLFYSVGIGQISSEVPQNLSASRPQDRQFILSSKKLLLSDSGFYLCAWRGSGETQYFGPGTRLLVL.

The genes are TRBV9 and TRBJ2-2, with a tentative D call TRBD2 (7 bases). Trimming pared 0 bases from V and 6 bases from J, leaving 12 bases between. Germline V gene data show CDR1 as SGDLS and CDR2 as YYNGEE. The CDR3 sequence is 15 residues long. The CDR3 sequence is CASSVVEGGSGELFF. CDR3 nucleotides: TGTGCCAGCAGCGTAGTAGAGGGGGGGTCCGGGGAGCTGTTTTTT.

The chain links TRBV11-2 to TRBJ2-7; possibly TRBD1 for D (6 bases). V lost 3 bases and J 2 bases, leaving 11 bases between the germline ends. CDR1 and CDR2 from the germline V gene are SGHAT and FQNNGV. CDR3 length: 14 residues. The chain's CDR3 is CASSLATGTYEQYF. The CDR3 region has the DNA TGTGCCAGCAGCTTGGCCACAGGGACCTACGAGCAGTACTTC.

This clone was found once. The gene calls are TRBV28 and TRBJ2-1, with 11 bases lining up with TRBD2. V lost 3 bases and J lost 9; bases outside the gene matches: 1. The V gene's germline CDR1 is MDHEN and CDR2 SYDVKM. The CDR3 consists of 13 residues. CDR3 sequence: CASSLGTSGEQFF. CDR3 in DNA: TGTGCCAGCAGTTTGGGGACTAGCGGTGAGCAGTTCTTC.

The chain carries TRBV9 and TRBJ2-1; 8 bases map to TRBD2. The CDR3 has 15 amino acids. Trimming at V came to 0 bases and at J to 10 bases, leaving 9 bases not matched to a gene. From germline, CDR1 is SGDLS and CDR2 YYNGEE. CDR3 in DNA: TGTGCCAGCAGCGTAGCGGGAGGGAGCTCGGGGGAGCAGTTCTTC. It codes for CASSVAGGSSGEQFF.

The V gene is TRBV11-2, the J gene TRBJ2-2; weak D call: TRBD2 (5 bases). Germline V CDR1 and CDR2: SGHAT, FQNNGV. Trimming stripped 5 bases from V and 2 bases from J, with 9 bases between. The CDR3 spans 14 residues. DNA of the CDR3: TGTGCCAGCAGCCGCCGGGGTAACACCGGGGAGCTGTTTTTT. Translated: CASSRRGNTGELFF.

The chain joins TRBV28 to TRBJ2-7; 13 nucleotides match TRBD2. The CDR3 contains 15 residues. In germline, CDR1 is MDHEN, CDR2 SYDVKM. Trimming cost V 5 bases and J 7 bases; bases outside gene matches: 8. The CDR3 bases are TGTGCCAGCAGTCCTCCGGGACTAGCGGGATGGGAGCAGTACTTC. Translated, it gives CASSPPGLAGWEQYF.

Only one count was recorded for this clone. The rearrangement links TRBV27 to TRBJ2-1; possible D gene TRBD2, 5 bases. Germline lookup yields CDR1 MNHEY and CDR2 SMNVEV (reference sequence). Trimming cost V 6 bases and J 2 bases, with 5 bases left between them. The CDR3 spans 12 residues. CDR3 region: CASSGAYNEQFF. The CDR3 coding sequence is TGTGCCAGCAGCGGGGCCTACAATGAGCAGTTCTTC.

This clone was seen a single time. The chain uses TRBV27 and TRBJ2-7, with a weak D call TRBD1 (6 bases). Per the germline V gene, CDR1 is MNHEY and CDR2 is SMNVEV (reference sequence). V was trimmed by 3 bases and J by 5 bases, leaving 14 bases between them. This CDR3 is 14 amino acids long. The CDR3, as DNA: TGTGCCAGCAGTTTGAGGGGGACCTTTGACGAGCAGTACTTC. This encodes CASSLRGTFDEQYF.

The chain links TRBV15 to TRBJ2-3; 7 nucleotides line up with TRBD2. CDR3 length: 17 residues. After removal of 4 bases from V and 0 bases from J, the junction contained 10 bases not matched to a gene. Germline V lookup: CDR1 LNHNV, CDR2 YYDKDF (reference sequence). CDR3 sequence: CATSNLAAFPSTDTQYF. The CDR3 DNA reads TGTGCCACCAGCAACCTAGCGGCTTTTCCTAGCACAGATACGCAGTATTTT.

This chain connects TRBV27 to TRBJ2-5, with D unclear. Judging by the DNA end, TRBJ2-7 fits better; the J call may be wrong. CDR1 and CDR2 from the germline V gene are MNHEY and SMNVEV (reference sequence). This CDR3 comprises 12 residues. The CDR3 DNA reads TGTGCCAGCAGTTTAAAAAACTACGAGCAGTACTTC. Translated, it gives CASSLKNYEQYF.

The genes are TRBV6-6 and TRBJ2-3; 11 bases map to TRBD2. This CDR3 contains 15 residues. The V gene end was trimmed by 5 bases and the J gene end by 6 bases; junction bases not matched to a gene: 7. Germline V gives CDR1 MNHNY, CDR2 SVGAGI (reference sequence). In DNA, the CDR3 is TGTGCCAGCAGTCAACCGGGACTAGCGGCCGATACGCAGTATTTT. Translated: CASSQPGLAADTQYF.

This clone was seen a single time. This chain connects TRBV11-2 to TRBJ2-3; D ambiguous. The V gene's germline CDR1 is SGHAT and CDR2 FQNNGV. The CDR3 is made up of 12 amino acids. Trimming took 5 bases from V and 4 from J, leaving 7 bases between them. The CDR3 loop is CASSPQSDTQYF. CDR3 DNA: TGTGCCAGCAGCCCCCAATCAGATACGCAGTATTTT.

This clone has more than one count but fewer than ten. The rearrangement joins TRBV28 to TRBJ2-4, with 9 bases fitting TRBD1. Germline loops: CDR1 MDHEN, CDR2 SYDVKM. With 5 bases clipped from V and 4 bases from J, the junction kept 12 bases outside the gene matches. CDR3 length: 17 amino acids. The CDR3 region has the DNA TGTGCCAGCAGTATCCTCGGGACAGGGCTCAAGAAAAACATTCAGTACTTC. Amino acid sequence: CASSILGTGLKKNIQYF.

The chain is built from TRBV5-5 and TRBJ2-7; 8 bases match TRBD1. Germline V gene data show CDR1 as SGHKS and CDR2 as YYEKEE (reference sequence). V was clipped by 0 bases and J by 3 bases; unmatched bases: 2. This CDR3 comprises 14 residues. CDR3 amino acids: CASSLDRGYYEQYF. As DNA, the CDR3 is TGTGCCAGCAGCTTGGACAGGGGGTACTACGAGCAGTACTTC.

For the CDR3, the DNA is TGTGCCAGCAGTTTTCCCCCGGGACAGAGCTCCTACAATGAGCAGTTCTTC. The encoded protein is CASSFPPGQSSYNEQFF. V gene TRBV28 combines with J gene TRBJ2-1, with 7 positions matching TRBD1. V lost 3 bases and J lost 0; bases outside the gene matches: 8. Germline V gives CDR1 MDHEN, CDR2 SYDVKM. This CDR3 is 17 amino acids long.

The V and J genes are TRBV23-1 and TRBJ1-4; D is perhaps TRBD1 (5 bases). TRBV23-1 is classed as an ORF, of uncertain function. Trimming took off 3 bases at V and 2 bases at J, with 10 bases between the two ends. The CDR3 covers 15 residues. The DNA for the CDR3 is TGCGCCAGCAGTCATCGACAGACTACTAATGAAAAACTGTTTTTT. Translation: CASSHRQTTNEKLFF.

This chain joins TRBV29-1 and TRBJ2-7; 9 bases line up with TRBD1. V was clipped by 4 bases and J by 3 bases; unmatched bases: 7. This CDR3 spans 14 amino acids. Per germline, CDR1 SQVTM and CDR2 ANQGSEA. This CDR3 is CSVGGGQGYYEQYF. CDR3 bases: TGCAGCGTTGGAGGGGGACAGGGATACTACGAGCAGTACTTC.

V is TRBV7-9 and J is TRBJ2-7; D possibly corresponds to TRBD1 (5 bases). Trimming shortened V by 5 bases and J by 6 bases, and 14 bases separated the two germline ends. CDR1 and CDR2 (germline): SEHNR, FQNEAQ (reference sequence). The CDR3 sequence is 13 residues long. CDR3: CASSPPQRGEQYF. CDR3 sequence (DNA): TGTGCCAGCAGCCCCCCCCAAAGGGGCGAGCAGTACTTC.

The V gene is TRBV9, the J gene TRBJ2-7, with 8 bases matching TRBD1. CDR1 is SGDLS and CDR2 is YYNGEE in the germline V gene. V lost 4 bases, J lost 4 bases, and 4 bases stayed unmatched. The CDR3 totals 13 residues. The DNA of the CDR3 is TGTGCCAGCAGCCCAGGGGGCAGTTACGAGCAGTACTTC. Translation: CASSPGGSYEQYF. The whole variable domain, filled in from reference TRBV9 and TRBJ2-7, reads DSGVTQTPKHLITATGQRVTLRCSPRSGDLSVYWYQQSLDQGLQFLIQYYNGEERAKGNILERFSAQQFPDLHSELNLSSLELGDSALYFCASSPGGSYEQYFGPGTRLTVT.

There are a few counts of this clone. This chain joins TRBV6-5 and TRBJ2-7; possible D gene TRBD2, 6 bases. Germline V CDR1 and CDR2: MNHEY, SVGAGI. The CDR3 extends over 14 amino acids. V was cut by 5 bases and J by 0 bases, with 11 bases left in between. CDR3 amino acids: CASSGPGLSYEQYF. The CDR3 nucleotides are TGTGCCAGCAGTGGACCGGGACTCTCCTACGAGCAGTACTTC.

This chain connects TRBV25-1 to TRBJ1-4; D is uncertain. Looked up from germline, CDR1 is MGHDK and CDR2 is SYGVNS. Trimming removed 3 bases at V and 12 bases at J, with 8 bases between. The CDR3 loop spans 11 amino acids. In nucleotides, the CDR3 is TGTGCCAGCAGTGACGGTGTGGAACTGTTTTTT. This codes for CASSDGVELFF. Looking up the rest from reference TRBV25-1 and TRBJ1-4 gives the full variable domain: EADIYQTPRYLVIGTGKKITLECSQTMGHDKMYWYQQDPGMELHLIHYSYGVNSTEKGDLSSESTVSRIRTEHFPLTLESARPSHTSQYLCASSDGVELFFGSGTQLSVL.

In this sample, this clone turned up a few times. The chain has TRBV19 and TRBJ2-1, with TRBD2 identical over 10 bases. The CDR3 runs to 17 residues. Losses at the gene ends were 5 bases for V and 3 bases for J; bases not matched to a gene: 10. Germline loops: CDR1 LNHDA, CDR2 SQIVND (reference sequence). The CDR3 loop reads CASSLPGLAVGYNEQFF. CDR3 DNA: TGTGCCAGTAGTCTTCCCGGACTAGCGGTCGGCTACAATGAGCAGTTCTTC. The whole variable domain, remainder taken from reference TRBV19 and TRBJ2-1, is DGGITQSPKYLFRKEGQNVTLSCEQNLNHDAMYWYRQDPGQGLRLIYYSQIVNDFQKGDIAEGYSVSREKKESFPLTVTSAQKNPTAFYLCASSLPGLAVGYNEQFFGPGTRLTVL.

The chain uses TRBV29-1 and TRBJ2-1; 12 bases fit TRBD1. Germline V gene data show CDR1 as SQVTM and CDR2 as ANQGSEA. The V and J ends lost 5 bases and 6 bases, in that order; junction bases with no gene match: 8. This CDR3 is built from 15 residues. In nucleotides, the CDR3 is TGCAGCGTTCTTACCGGGACAGGGGGCCGCAATGAGCAGTTCTTC. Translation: CSVLTGTGGRNEQFF.

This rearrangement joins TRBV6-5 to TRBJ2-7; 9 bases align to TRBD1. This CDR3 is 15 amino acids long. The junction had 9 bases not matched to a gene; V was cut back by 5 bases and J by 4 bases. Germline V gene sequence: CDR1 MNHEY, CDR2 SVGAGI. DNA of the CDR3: TGTGCCAGCAGTGGACCTCGGGGACAGGGATACGAGCAGTACTTC. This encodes CASSGPRGQGYEQYF.